The 12 T cell receptor beta chains given below trace back to one sample, sequenced in a study of blood T cells in healthy people across ages. The use of a sample-barcoded 5' primer and a J-beta primer mix characterized a second PCR of roughly 7 to 11 cycles. TCRdb independently ran MiXCR on the 5' RACE reads; one entry per CDR3 protein. The repertoire has about 1,800,000 distinct CDR3 sequences, roughly 27% of them found once; the top ten carry about 8%. Material: blood. These TCRs come from a woman between 25 and 40 years old in good health.

In its sample, this clonotype was seen many times. The gene calls are TRBV7-9 and TRBJ2-5; possibly TRBD1 for D (6 bases). The CDR3 is 15 residues long. Trimming shortened V by 5 bases and J by 5 bases, and 18 bases separated the two germline ends. CDR1 is SEHNR, CDR2 FQNEAQ, per germline (reference sequence). The CDR3 is CASSPSIRGAETQYF. The CDR3 bases are TGTGCCAGCAGCCCATCTATCAGGGGAGCGGAGACCCAGTACTTC.

This clonotype turned up a few times. V is TRBV5-1 and J is TRBJ2-3; D call uncertain. There are 15 residues in the CDR3. V lost 0 bases to trimming and J lost 2 bases, with 10 bases between them. Germline assignment: CDR1 SGHRS and CDR2 YFSETQ. The CDR3 DNA reads TGCGCCAGCAGCTTGGCCGACACCTCCACAGATACGCAGTATTTT. Translation gives CASSLADTSTDTQYF. The variable domain in full, completed from reference TRBV5-1 and TRBJ2-3, reads KAGVTQTPRYLIKTRGQQVTLSCSPISGHRSVSWYQQTPGQGLQFLFEYFSETQRNKGNFPGRFSGRQFSNSRSEMNVSTLELGDSALYLCASSLADTSTDTQYFGPGTRLTVL.

There are many counts of this clonotype. Since a much larger clone is just one base distant, this may be a read error. The chain carries TRBV12-3 or TRBV12-4 and TRBJ2-3; 8 bases fit TRBD2. V dropped 10 bases and J dropped 10; count of bases not matched to a gene: 19. This CDR3 is 15 amino acids long. The CDR3 sequence: CATRYTSGGGDAQYF. The CDR3 DNA reads TGTGCCACCCGATATACTAGCGGCGGAGGGGATGCGCAGTATTTT.

This clonotype came up a few times. The chain has TRBV18 and TRBJ2-3; TRBD2 matches at 7 bases. V gave up 3 bases and J gave up 0 bases; unmatched junction bases: 3. Germline V lookup: CDR1 KGHSH, CDR2 LQKENI. The CDR3 loop spans 15 amino acids. In DNA form, the CDR3 reads TGTGCCAGCTCACCTCCCGGGGGGAGCACAGATACGCAGTATTTT. Its protein product is CASSPPGGSTDTQYF.

This clonotype appeared a few times. The V gene is TRBV5-1, the J gene TRBJ2-7, with a possible D match to TRBD1 (5 bases). The CDR3 is made up of 13 amino acids. The germline V gene has CDR1 SGHRS and CDR2 YFSETQ. Trimming took off 0 bases at V and 7 bases at J, with 11 bases between the two ends. CDR3 residues: CASSLEGPPEQYF. As DNA, the CDR3 is TGCGCCAGCAGCTTGGAGGGGCCCCCGGAGCAGTACTTC.

The chain has TRBV4-2 and TRBJ2-7, with D perhaps matching TRBD1 (6 bases). Germline assignment: CDR1 LGHNA and CDR2 YNFKEQ. The CDR3 is made up of 19 amino acids. Trimming took off 4 bases at V and 3 bases at J, with 28 bases between the two ends. CDR3 sequence reads: CASSPRAGENLGNNYEQYF. Here the CDR3 DNA reads TGTGCCAGCAGCCCAAGGGCAGGGGAAAATCTGGGTAATAACTACGAGCAGTACTTC.

The rearrangement joins TRBV6-1 to TRBJ2-5; 7 bases map to TRBD1. This CDR3 has 14 amino acids. Germline V gene lookup returns CDR1 MNHNS and CDR2 SASEGT. V shed 7 bases and J 11 bases; nucleotides not matched to a gene: 16. The CDR3 DNA is TGTGCCAGCACACGGGCAGGGGGACCCTACGTGCAGTACTTC. As protein: CASTRAGGPYVQYF.

This clonotype was seen more than once but under ten times. One end of the junction is discordant with germline, which a read error may explain. The J gene is TRBJ1-2, the V gene TRBV12-3 or TRBV12-4, with D tentatively TRBD1 (6 bases). The CDR3 loop spans 12 amino acids. The CDR3 sequence is CTSSLGGGGYTF. CDR3 nucleotides: TGTACCAGCAGTTTAGGGGGAGGCGGCTACACCTTC.

This clonotype occurred a few times. The V gene is TRBV5-6, the J gene TRBJ2-7; 12 positions match TRBD2. Germline V lookup: CDR1 SGHDT, CDR2 YYEEEE. V shed 4 bases and J 5 bases; nucleotides not matched to a gene: 7. The CDR3 is 15 residues long. The CDR3 loop reads CASSLAGGPRNEQYF. CDR3 bases: TGTGCCAGCAGCCTAGCGGGAGGGCCAAGGAACGAGCAGTACTTC. Full variable domain (outside the CDR3, taken from reference TRBV5-6 and TRBJ2-7): DAGVTQSPTHLIKTRGQQVTLRCSPKSGHDTVSWYQQALGQGPQFIFQYYEEEERQRGNFPDRFSGHQFPNYSSELNVNALLLGDSALYLCASSLAGGPRNEQYFGPGTRLTVT.

J is TRBJ2-3 and V is TRBV9, with D tentatively TRBD2 (6 bases). Trimming shortened V by 4 bases and J by 2 bases, and 14 bases separated the two germline ends. Germline CDR1 reads SGDLS; CDR2 reads YYNGEE. CDR3 size: 15 residues. The CDR3 here is CASSRAGRTTDTQYF. The CDR3, as DNA: TGTGCCAGCAGCCGCGCGGGGCGAACCACAGATACGCAGTATTTT.

There are a few counts of this clonotype. The chain is built from TRBV7-9 and TRBJ1-1; perhaps TRBD1 as D (5 bases). Trimming stripped 4 bases from V and 0 bases from J, with 9 bases between. The CDR3 has 14 residues. In germline, CDR1 is SEHNR, CDR2 FQNEAQ (reference sequence). The CDR3: CASSSREMNTEAFF. The CDR3 bases are TGTGCCAGCAGCTCCAGGGAAATGAACACTGAAGCTTTCTTT.

This clonotype has at least ten counts. The J gene is TRBJ2-7, the V gene TRBV7-2; D gene ambiguous. The V and J ends lost 1 base and 7 bases respectively, with 11 bases between them. The CDR3 covers 13 residues. CDR1 is SGHTA and CDR2 is FQGNSA in the germline V gene. The CDR3 DNA reads TGTGCCAGCAGCTTAGACCCCCCAGGAGAGCAGTACTTC. It specifies CASSLDPPGEQYF.